The following is a TCR beta chain sequence with its context. The antigen remains unidentified. The protocol was immunoSEQ multiplex PCR, while the TCRdb copy is restricted to in-frame clones and leaves out a portion. The table records about 15,000 clones, 64% of them present only once. The data derive from a study of neoadjuvant anti-PD-1 for oral cavity cancer. V gave up 6 bases and J gave up 0 bases; unmatched junction bases: 2. This CDR3 has 16 residues. CDR1 MNHEY and CDR2 SMNVEV come from the germline V gene (reference sequence). Study findings and constraints: Higher pretreatment blood Treg/Th17 ratios correlated with higher pretreatment blood and lower post-treatment tumor TCRbeta clonality. PBMC Gini-index clonality exceeded responders' in non-responders post-nivolumab.

Specimen: PBMCs, collected before nivolumab (anti-PD-1) treatment. J is TRBJ2-1 and V is TRBV27; 13 bases are a match to TRBD2. The TCR comes from a person between 35 and 79 years old with oral cavity squamous cell carcinoma. For the CDR3, the DNA is TGTGCCAGCAGCAGGACTAGCGGGGGCTCCTACAATGAGCAGTTCTTC. Translated: CASSRTSGGSYNEQFF.